This TCR beta chain was recorded in a study of blood T cell repertoires in COVID-19. Study background: Both acute and convalescent COVID-19 samples were obtained from the United States, Italy and Spain. T cells, B-cell-depleted T cells, or PBMCs supplied cDNA or gDNA.

Method: immunoSEQ multiplex PCR; TCRdb's copy keeps in-frame clones and lacks some. This table holds some 52,000 clones, roughly 87% found once. CDR1 is SGHAT, CDR2 FQNNGV, per germline. Germline trimming cut 1 base from V and 1 base from J; bases unmatched to any gene: 5. The CDR3 is 16 amino acids. The chain carries TRBV11-2 and TRBJ2-7, with 9 bases matching TRBD2. Sequenced: peripheral blood. This TCR was sampled from a human donor in a cohort sampled during active COVID-19. CDR3 nucleotide sequence: TGTGCCAGCAGCTTAGTGGGTAGCGGGAGATCCTACGAGCAGTACTTC. Encoded protein: CASSLVGSGRSYEQYF.